This T cell receptor (beta chain) was found in a study of blood T cell repertoires in COVID-19. For the study at large: PBMCs, B-cell-depleted T cells, or T cells were the source of the cDNA or gDNA that made up the material.

How the authors handled the data: It was from reference gene primer amplification that nucleated cell counts were estimated. The table came from immunoSEQ multiplex PCR; TCRdb's copy has only in-frame clones and leaves some out. V and J calls and clone size are given by that table; D and trimming were obtained from the DNA. The sample lists 200,000 to 300,000 clones, 80% to 90% occurring once. Germline CDR1 reads SGHRS; CDR2 reads YFSETQ. The CDR3 spans 14 residues. Trimming stripped 1 base from V and 2 bases from J, with 8 bases between. V usage is TRBV5-1 and J usage is TRBJ2-3; D is ambiguous. Sequencing input: peripheral blood. The source is a man aged 55 to 69 with acute or convalescent COVID-19. In nucleotides, the CDR3 is TGCGCCAGCAGCTTGCCGACTGACACAGATACGCAGTATTTT. Translated: CASSLPTDTDTQYF.